This entry describes one T cell receptor (beta chain). CDR3 length: 13 residues. Between the trimmed V and J ends, which lost 4 bases and 1 base, there was a span of 8 bases. CDR1 is SGHRS and CDR2 is YFSETQ in the germline V gene. The sample belongs to a study of blood T cell repertoires in COVID-19. In the study overall: The origin of the acute and convalescent COVID-19 samples was the United States, Italy and Spain. T cells, B-cell-depleted T cells, or PBMCs supplied cDNA or gDNA.

Data came from immunoSEQ multiplex PCR; TCRdb stores just in-frame clones and leaves some out. The table has 250,000 to 300,000 clones, approximately 85% seen once. Sequencing was performed on peripheral blood. The gene calls are TRBV5-1 and TRBJ1-1; perhaps TRBD1 as D (5 bases). The clonotype was recovered from a man aged 50-60 years with active or convalescent COVID-19. The CDR3 loop is CASSNGQNTEAFF. Here the CDR3 DNA reads TGCGCCAGCAGCAATGGACAGAACACTGAAGCTTTCTTT. Combining the CDR3 with reference TRBV5-1 and TRBJ1-1 gives the whole variable domain KAGVTQTPRYLIKTRGQQVTLSCSPISGHRSVSWYQQTPGQGLQFLFEYFSETQRNKGNFPGRFSGRQFSNSRSEMNVSTLELGDSALYLCASSNGQNTEAFFGQGTRLTVV.